One sample yielded the 5 T cell receptor beta chains listed below, sequenced in a study of post-analysis software for immune sequencing data. Points from the study as a whole: TRBV segments more frequent in patients than in controls numbered roughly 5 and included TRBV5-6, TRBV5-1 and TRBV20-1.

Their antigen targets remain unknown. The authors incorporated unique molecular identifiers into the TCR beta cDNA libraries. MiXCR was run by TCRdb on the PCR reads, yielding one entry per CDR3 protein. Of about 500,000 distinct CDR3 sequences listed, around 40% were seen once; the top ten hold about 12%. Sequencing input: blood. The source is a girl aged 10 to 17 with multiple sclerosis.

V usage is TRBV30 and J usage is TRBJ2-1, with TRBD2 identical over 9 bases. The CDR3 runs 15 residues. The germline V gene encodes CDR1 GTSNPN and CDR2 SVGIG (reference sequence). Germline trimming cut 2 bases from V and 6 bases from J; bases unmatched to any gene: 8. CDR3 region: CAWSTIAGASNEQFF. In DNA form, the CDR3 reads TGTGCCTGGAGTACAATAGCGGGAGCGTCCAATGAGCAGTTCTTC. Supplemented by reference TRBV30 and TRBJ2-1, the full variable domain reads SQTIHQWPATLVQPVGSPLSLECTVEGTSNPNLYWYRQAAGRGLQLLFYSVGIGQISSEVPQNLSASRPQDRQFILSSKKLLLSDSGFYLCAWSTIAGASNEQFFGPGTRLTVL.

This clonotype was recorded a few times. This rearrangement joins TRBV7-6 to TRBJ2-6, with D possibly being TRBD1 or TRBD2 (5 bases each). V was clipped by 5 bases and J by 4 bases, with 15 bases between them. CDR3 length equals 16 residues. Looked up from germline, CDR1 is SGHVS and CDR2 is FNYEAQ. The CDR3 loop is CASSPAAGTGANVLTF. The CDR3 DNA sequence: TGTGCCAGCAGCCCAGCTGCAGGGACGGGGGCCAACGTCCTGACTTTC.

The CDR3 nucleotides read TGCGCCAGCAGCCAAAGAGCGGGAGCCTACAATGAGCAGTTCTTC. Translation gives CASSQRAGAYNEQFF. The J gene is TRBJ2-1, the V gene TRBV4-1, with 8 bases lining up with TRBD2. The germline gives CDR1 MGHRA, CDR2 YSYEKL. There are 15 residues in the CDR3. Trimming at V came to 2 bases and at J to 2 bases, leaving 2 bases not matched to a gene.

The V call is TRBV6-1, the J call TRBJ2-1; D not certain. The CDR3 length is 16 residues. Trimming pared 2 bases from V and 0 bases from J, leaving 11 bases between. Per the germline V gene, CDR1 is MNHNS and CDR2 is SASEGT. Written as DNA, the CDR3 is TGTGCCAGCAGTGAATCAAGCAATCCCTCCTACAATGAGCAGTTCTTC. This codes for CASSESSNPSYNEQFF.

The genes are TRBV5-1 and TRBJ1-1; tentatively, D is TRBD1 (6 bases). V was pared by 4 bases and J by 6 bases, with 16 bases between. Germline CDR1 and CDR2: SGHRS and YFSETQ. This CDR3 comprises 14 residues. CDR3 sequence reads: CASSLRAQGPEAFF. As DNA, the CDR3 is TGCGCCAGCAGCCTGCGGGCACAGGGCCCTGAAGCTTTCTTT.